The clone carrying this T cell receptor beta chain was seen only once. The data were taken from a study of a mutant IDH1 vaccine in newly diagnosed glioma. Time point reported: baseline, week 1 (first vaccination visit). Stated treatment: pre-vaccination baseline after standard-of-care therapy. This CDR3 comprises 15 residues. The trim removed 4 bases at V and 7 bases at J, leaving 5 bases unmatched. Germline V gene sequence: CDR1 SGDLS, CDR2 YYNGEE. Using immunoSEQ multiplex PCR, the repertoire was profiled, and TCRdb retains in-frame clones only, with some absent. Of approximately 67,000 clones listed, approximately 82% were seen once; the top ten hold approximately 4.3%.

The input for sequencing was peripheral blood mononuclear cells (PBMCs), taken from a glioma patient treated with radiotherapy, temozolomide or both. V and J are TRBV9 and TRBJ2-1; 13 positions match TRBD2. The sequence came from a woman aged 18 to 35 with glioma. Some clones in this sample may be carry-over from other donors' samples. CDR3 loop: CASSTPGLAGNEQFF. The CDR3 nucleotides are TGTGCCAGCAGCACTCCGGGACTAGCGGGAAATGAGCAGTTCTTC.